The 23 T cell receptor beta chains in this list originate from one sample, sequenced in a study of technical replicates of blood from a few donors. TCRdb keeps only in-frame clones here, not all; method: immunoSEQ multiplex PCR. The sample contains about 83,000 clones, more than 80% of which appear only once. The sequenced sample consisted of T cells isolated from PBMCs. The receptors shown here come from a human donor in good health.

Written as DNA, the CDR3 is TGTGCCAGCAGCTCGGACAGGGGTGTTGGCTACACCTTC. The encoded protein is CASSSDRGVGYTF. This chain links TRBV5-6 with TRBJ1-2; 9 bases match TRBD1. The CDR3 extends over 13 amino acids. Trimming cost V 3 bases and J 7 bases; bases outside gene matches: 4. Germline V gene sequence: CDR1 SGHDT, CDR2 YYEEEE.

This sequence joins TRBV10-2 and TRBJ2-1; D not certain. The CDR3 covers 14 residues. V lost 4 bases and J 6 bases, leaving 13 bases between the germline ends. Germline V CDR1 and CDR2: WSHSY, SAAADI. CDR3 coding DNA: TGCGCCAGCAGTGTAAGCAACGCGGTCAATGAGCAGTTCTTC. It is translated as CASSVSNAVNEQFF.

This clone was seen a single time. The V call is TRBV5-4, the J call TRBJ2-5; the match to TRBD2 covers 8 bases. There are 12 residues in the CDR3. CDR1 and CDR2 (germline): SGHNT, YYREEE (reference sequence). V lost 6 bases and J lost 3; bases outside the gene matches: 1. For the CDR3, the DNA is TGTGCCAGCACCGGGAGGGAAGAGACCCAGTACTTC. Its translation: CASTGREETQYF.

This clone has only one observation. V usage is TRBV20-1 and J usage is TRBJ1-2; 8 nucleotides match TRBD1. The CDR3 is 11 residues long. V shed 5 bases and J 8 bases; nucleotides not matched to a gene: 4. CDR1 and CDR2 (germline): DFQATT, SNEGSKA (reference sequence). The DNA for the CDR3 is TGCAGTGCTTCGACAGGGGAGGGCTACACCTTC. Translating gives CSASTGEGYTF.

The rearrangement links TRBV13 to TRBJ2-5, with 7 bases matching TRBD2. This CDR3 contains 13 residues. V gave up 2 bases and J gave up 3 bases; unmatched junction bases: 0. CDR1 and CDR2 (germline): PRHDT, FYEKMQ (reference sequence). In DNA form, the CDR3 reads TGTGCCAGCAGCTTAAGCGGGAAAGAGACCCAGTACTTC. Protein: CASSLSGKETQYF. The variable domain in full, completed from reference TRBV13 and TRBJ2-5, reads AAGVIQSPRHLIKEKRETATLKCYPIPRHDTVYWYQQGPGQDPQFLISFYEKMQSDKGSIPDRFSAQQFSDYHSELNMSSLELGDSALYFCASSLSGKETQYFGPGTRLLVL.

This clone was counted once. V usage is TRBV6-6 and J usage is TRBJ2-4; 10 nucleotides align to TRBD1. CDR3 length: 13 amino acids. The V segment lost 7 bases and the J segment 6 bases; nucleotides outside the gene matches: 3. CDR1 is MNHNY and CDR2 is SVGAGI in the germline V gene (reference sequence). The CDR3 here is CASKGQGSNIQYF. The CDR3 DNA reads as TGTGCCAGCAAGGGACAGGGGTCAAACATTCAGTACTTC.

This clone was seen a single time. The chain joins TRBV6-1 to TRBJ1-2; 9 bases agree with TRBD1. Trimming took 6 bases from V and 4 from J; bases not matched to a gene: 0. This CDR3 region has 12 residues. The germline V gene has CDR1 MNHNS and CDR2 SASEGT. The CDR3 DNA follows: TGTGCCAGCAGACAGGGGGCCTATGGCTACACCTTC. This translates into CASRQGAYGYTF.

This clone has just one count. The V gene is TRBV5-6, the J gene TRBJ2-3; possibly TRBD1 for D (5 bases). Between the trimmed V and J ends, which lost 0 bases and 3 bases, there was a span of 11 bases. CDR1 SGHDT and CDR2 YYEEEE come from the germline V gene. The CDR3 runs 15 residues. CDR3 sequence: CASSLVSGWTDTQYF. DNA of the CDR3: TGTGCCAGCAGCTTGGTCTCAGGGTGGACAGATACGCAGTATTTT.

This chain joins TRBV6-5 and TRBJ1-1; D is undetermined. V was cut by 2 bases and J by 7 bases, with 5 bases left in between. The germline gives CDR1 MNHEY, CDR2 SVGAGI. The CDR3 loop spans 11 amino acids. CDR3 protein: CASSYRSEAFF. The CDR3, as DNA: TGTGCCAGCAGTTACCGGAGTGAAGCTTTCTTT.

The rearrangement uses TRBV5-1 and TRBJ1-1, with no clear D. This CDR3 comprises 14 residues. V dropped 5 bases and J dropped 4 bases, with 15 bases sitting between them. Germline V gene data show CDR1 as SGHRS and CDR2 as YFSETQ. The CDR3 protein is CASSPSARVTEAFF. CDR3 sequence (DNA): TGCGCCAGCAGTCCATCGGCGAGGGTCACTGAAGCTTTCTTT.

This chain connects TRBV4-1 to TRBJ1-3, with 7 positions matching TRBD1. Trimming cost V 4 bases and J 2 bases; bases outside gene matches: 5. This CDR3 contains 15 residues. Germline CDR1 MGHRA, CDR2 YSYEKL. CDR3 amino acids: CASSPQQGAGNTIYF. The CDR3 nucleotides are TGCGCCAGCAGCCCGCAGCAGGGGGCTGGAAACACCATATATTTT.

CDR3 sequence reads: CATSRDRGLYNEQFF. CDR3 coding DNA: TGTGCCACCAGCAGAGATCGAGGACTTTACAATGAGCAGTTCTTC. The chain combines TRBV15 with TRBJ2-1, with D perhaps matching TRBD2 (5 bases). The germline CDR1 and CDR2 sequences are LNHNV and YYDKDF (reference sequence). This CDR3 is 15 amino acids long. V was trimmed by 0 bases and J by 4 bases, leaving 10 bases between them.

This clone was recorded a few times. The chain is built from TRBV4-1 and TRBJ1-4, with TRBD1 identical over 7 bases. The CDR3 covers 17 residues. Germline CDR1 MGHRA, CDR2 YSYEKL. V was pared by 2 bases and J by 2 bases, with 8 bases of the junction left unmatched. In DNA, the CDR3 is TGCGCCAGCAGCCAAAACCCCTCGACAGGGACTAATGAAAAACTGTTTTTT. It is translated as CASSQNPSTGTNEKLFF.

The V gene is TRBV11-3, the J gene TRBJ2-1; 8 bases align to TRBD2. The CDR3 extends over 16 amino acids. Per germline, CDR1 SGHNT and CDR2 YENEEA. J was trimmed by 0 bases and V by 2 bases; bases with no gene match: 3. In DNA, the CDR3 is TGTGCCAGCAGCTTACGGGGGGGGAGCTCCTACAATGAGCAGTTCTTC. Its protein product is CASSLRGGSSYNEQFF.

J is TRBJ2-1 and V is TRBV7-8; 9 positions match TRBD1. V gave up 6 bases and J gave up 8 bases; unmatched junction bases: 14. This CDR3 spans 16 amino acids. CDR1 is SGHVS, CDR2 FQNEAQ, per germline. The DNA of the CDR3 is TGTGCCAGCAGTCCAGACTCCGGACAGGGGACTTATGAGCAGTTCTTC. It yields the protein CASSPDSGQGTYEQFF.

Points on this clone: A read error may account for a junction end that differs from germline. The CDR3 bases are TGTACCAGCAGCCCGATGGTGTGGAGTGAACTCACTGAAGCTTTCTTT. This sequence encodes CTSSPMVWSELTEAFF. V gene TRBV5-4 combines with J gene TRBJ1-1, with D unclear. Germline loops: CDR1 SGHNT, CDR2 YYREEE (reference sequence). This CDR3 is built from 16 residues.

This chain connects TRBV18 to TRBJ2-1, with 9 bases identical to TRBD1. The CDR3 spans 17 residues. Trimming removed 0 bases from V and 4 bases from J; junction bases left unmatched: 7. Germline CDR1 reads KGHSH; CDR2 reads LQKENI. The CDR3 nucleotides are TGTGCCAGCTCACCACCGATAAGGGACAGGGTTTACAATGAGCAGTTCTTC. Amino acids: CASSPPIRDRVYNEQFF.

The V and J genes are TRBV2 and TRBJ2-1; tentatively, D is TRBD1 (7 bases). Germline V gives CDR1 SNHLY, CDR2 FYNNEI. There are 17 residues in the CDR3. V dropped 10 bases and J dropped 0 bases, with 22 bases sitting between them. Here the CDR3 reads CATEGASTGSSYNEQFF. CDR3 nucleotides: TGTGCCACGGAGGGGGCGAGTACGGGGAGCTCCTACAATGAGCAGTTCTTC. Full variable domain (missing parts from reference TRBV2 and TRBJ2-1): EPEVTQTPSHQVTQMGQEVILRCVPISNHLYFYWYRQILGQKVEFLVSFYNNEISEKSEIFDDQFSVERPDGSNFTLKIRSTKLEDSAMYFCATEGASTGSSYNEQFFGPGTRLTVL.

This clone was recorded once. The chain links TRBV11-2 to TRBJ2-2; the D gene is possibly TRBD1 (5 bases). CDR3 size: 15 residues. Germline lookup yields CDR1 SGHAT and CDR2 FQNNGV. Trimming cost V 4 bases and J 6 bases, with 15 bases left between them. CDR3 bases: TGTGCCAGCAGCTCGTACAAGGAAGGGGCCGGGGAGCTGTTTTTT. Residues: CASSSYKEGAGELFF.

The V call is TRBV5-5, the J call TRBJ2-4, with 9 bases that match TRBD1. Germline loops: CDR1 SGHKS, CDR2 YYEKEE (reference sequence). The ends lost 1 base at V and 5 bases at J; junction bases unmatched: 7. The CDR3 is 16 residues long. The CDR3 DNA is TGTGCCAGCAGCTTGAGGGACAGGGTTCGGGAAAACATTCAGTACTTC. It translates to CASSLRDRVRENIQYF.

The chain employs TRBV28 and TRBJ1-2; 8 bases agree with TRBD1. This CDR3 has 15 residues. J gave up 5 bases and V 5 bases, and 10 bases lay outside the gene matches. Per the germline V gene, CDR1 is MDHEN and CDR2 is SYDVKM. This chain's CDR3 is CASSLGPTGEYGYTF. The CDR3 DNA follows: TGTGCCAGCAGTCTAGGACCGACAGGGGAGTATGGCTACACCTTC.

The chain recombines TRBV19 with TRBJ1-2, with TRBD1 matching 8 bases. The V segment lost 5 bases and the J segment 3 bases; nucleotides outside the gene matches: 5. Looked up from germline, CDR1 is LNHDA and CDR2 is SQIVND (reference sequence). The CDR3 runs 14 residues. In DNA form, the CDR3 reads TGTGCCAGTAGTTCCCTGACAGGGGACTATGGCTACACCTTC. It is translated as CASSSLTGDYGYTF. The full variable domain, its missing parts supplied by reference TRBV19 and TRBJ1-2, is DGGITQSPKYLFRKEGQNVTLSCEQNLNHDAMYWYRQDPGQGLRLIYYSQIVNDFQKGDIAEGYSVSREKKESFPLTVTSAQKNPTAFYLCASSSLTGDYGYTFGSGTRLTVV.

This clone came up a few times. V usage is TRBV19 and J usage is TRBJ1-1; a possible D gene is TRBD1 (6 bases). Germline V gene data show CDR1 as LNHDA and CDR2 as SQIVND (reference sequence). The V gene lost 9 bases and the J gene lost 9 bases, with 17 bases spanning the gap. This CDR3 region has 12 residues. The CDR3, as DNA: TGTGCCAGCCGGGACATTATCTTCAAAGCTTTCTTT. Translating it yields CASRDIIFKAFF.